This entry is about one T cell receptor beta chain. The record originates from a study of blood T cell repertoires in COVID-19. Under the authors' procedure: Reference gene primers were amplified, and this amplification served to estimate nucleated cell counts. Assay: immunoSEQ multiplex PCR; the TCRdb copy retains only in-frame clones and omits some. D and trimming come from the DNA, and the V and J calls and clone size come from that table. The sample lists some 160,000 clones; 83% were seen once. The CDR3 is made up of 17 amino acids. V was pared by 4 bases and J by 1 base, with 9 bases of the junction left unmatched. Germline loops: CDR1 MNHEY, CDR2 SMNVEV (reference sequence).

The sample was peripheral blood. The chain has TRBV27 and TRBJ2-2; TRBD1 aligns across 7 bases. The TCR sequence derives from a woman at least 80 years old with acute or convalescent COVID-19. CDR3 in amino acids: CASSSSWRTGNTGELFF. The CDR3 region has the DNA TGTGCCAGCAGTTCTTCCTGGAGGACAGGGAACACCGGGGAGCTGTTTTTT.